This TCR beta chain originates from a study of shared clonotypes between healthy human individuals. This CDR3 is built from 14 residues. Trimming cost V 8 bases and J 7 bases; bases outside gene matches: 12. Germline lookup yields CDR1 SGHRS and CDR2 YFSETQ. TCRdb's copy holds only in-frame clones and misses some; the assay was immunoSEQ multiplex PCR. The sample includes about 980,000 clones, 76% of them seen just once. Sequencing was carried out using memory CD4+ T cells sorted from blood. Subset denoted: CD45RA-negative fraction. The rearrangement uses TRBV5-1 and TRBJ1-5, with TRBD1 matching 7 bases. This clonotype originated in a man between 18 and 35 years old in good health. The CDR3 loop reads CASKQTGDSQPQHF. The CDR3 DNA is TGCGCCAGTAAACAGACCGGGGACAGCCAGCCCCAGCATTTT. Filled out from reference TRBV5-1 and TRBJ1-5, the complete variable domain reads KAGVTQTPRYLIKTRGQQVTLSCSPISGHRSVSWYQQTPGQGLQFLFEYFSETQRNKGNFPGRFSGRQFSNSRSEMNVSTLELGDSALYLCASKQTGDSQPQHFGDGTRLSIL.